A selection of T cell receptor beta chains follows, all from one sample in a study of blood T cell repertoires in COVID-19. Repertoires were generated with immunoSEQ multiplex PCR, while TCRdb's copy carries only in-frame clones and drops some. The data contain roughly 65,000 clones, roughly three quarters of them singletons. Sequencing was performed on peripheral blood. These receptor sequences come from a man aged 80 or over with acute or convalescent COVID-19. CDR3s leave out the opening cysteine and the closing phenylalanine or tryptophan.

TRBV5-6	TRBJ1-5	ASSLDRNQPQH
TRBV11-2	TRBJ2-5	ASSTLVVETQY
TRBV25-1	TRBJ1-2	ASSVPTAEGVGYT
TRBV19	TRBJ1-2	ASSGGLPVRGYT
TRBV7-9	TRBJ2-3	ASSWGGAGETDTQY
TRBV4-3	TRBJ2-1	ASSQEGGADNEQF
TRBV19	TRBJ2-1	ASTYGLDSDEQF
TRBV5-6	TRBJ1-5	ASSLVGQNNQPQH
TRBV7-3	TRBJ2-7	ASSLDRTSEQY
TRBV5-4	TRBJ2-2	ASSFLRADRRTGELF
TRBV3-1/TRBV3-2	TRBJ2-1	ASRGGNQGHEQF
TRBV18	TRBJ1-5	ASSQGAAQPQH
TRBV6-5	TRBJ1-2	ASRDRGVTECYT
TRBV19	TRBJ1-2	ASSLSRAGNGYT
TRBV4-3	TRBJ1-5	ASSQDWAGGKPQH
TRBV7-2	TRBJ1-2	ASSPGGGSWGGYT
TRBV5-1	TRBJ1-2	ASSSLTGSDYT
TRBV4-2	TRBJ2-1	ASSQEASGGYEQF
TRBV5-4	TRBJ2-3	ASSLSTDTQY
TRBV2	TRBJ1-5	ATSGVGVRSNQPQH
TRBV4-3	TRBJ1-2	ASSQEEWRDGGYT
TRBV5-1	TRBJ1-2	ASSSLGGEGGYGYT
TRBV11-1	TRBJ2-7	ASSPRQARNPYEQY
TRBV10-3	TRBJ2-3	AISKRTGTSTDTQY
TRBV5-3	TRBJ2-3	ARSVPGTDTQY
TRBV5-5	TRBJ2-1	ASTQGTILSDEQF
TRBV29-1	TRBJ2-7	SVGAVGEQY
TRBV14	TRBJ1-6	ASSQVEGITPLH
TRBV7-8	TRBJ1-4	ASSFTLQGATNEKLF
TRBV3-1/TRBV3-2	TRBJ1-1	ASSQVRNTEAF
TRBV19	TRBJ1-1	ASSKTGNTEAF
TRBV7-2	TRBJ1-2	ASSLGVQGNYGYT
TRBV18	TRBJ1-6	ASSTGQGNSPLH
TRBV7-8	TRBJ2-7	ASTAGGGTYEQY
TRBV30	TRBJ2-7	AWGQSYEQY
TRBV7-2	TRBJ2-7	ASSPNSGTGGEQY
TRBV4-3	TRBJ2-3	ASSQIRGVSTDTQY
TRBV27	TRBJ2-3	ASSPRLAVGTDTQY
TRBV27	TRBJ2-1	ASSLIAGEAGEQF
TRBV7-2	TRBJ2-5	ASSLTSGSTETQY
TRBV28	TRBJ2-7	ASTRGGWSYEQY
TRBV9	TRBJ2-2	ASSVGSGMNTGELF
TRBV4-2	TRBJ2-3	ASSPRGTSGFNADTQY
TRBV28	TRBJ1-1	ASSSPRPTGRNTEAF